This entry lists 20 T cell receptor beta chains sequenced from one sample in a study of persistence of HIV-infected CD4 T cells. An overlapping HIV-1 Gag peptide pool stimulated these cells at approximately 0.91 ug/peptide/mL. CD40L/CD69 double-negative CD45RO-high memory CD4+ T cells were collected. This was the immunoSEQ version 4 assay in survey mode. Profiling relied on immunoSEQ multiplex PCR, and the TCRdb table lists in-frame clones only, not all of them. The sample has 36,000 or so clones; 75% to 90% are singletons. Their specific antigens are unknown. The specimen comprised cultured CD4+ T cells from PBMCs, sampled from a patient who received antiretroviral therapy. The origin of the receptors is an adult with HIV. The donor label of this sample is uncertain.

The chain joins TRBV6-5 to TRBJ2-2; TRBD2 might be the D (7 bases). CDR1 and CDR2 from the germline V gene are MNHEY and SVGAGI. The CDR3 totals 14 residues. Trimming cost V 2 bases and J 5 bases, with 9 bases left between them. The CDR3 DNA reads TGTGCCAGCAGTTACAGGGGGGGAACCGGGGAGCTGTTTTTT. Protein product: CASSYRGGTGELFF.

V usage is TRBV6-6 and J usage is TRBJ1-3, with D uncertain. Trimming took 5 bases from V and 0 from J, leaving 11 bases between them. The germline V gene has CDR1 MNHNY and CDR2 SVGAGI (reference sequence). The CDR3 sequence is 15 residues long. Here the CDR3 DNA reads TGTGCCAGCAGTAAGGACGGAGGCTCTGGAAACACCATATATTTT. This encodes CASSKDGGSGNTIYF.

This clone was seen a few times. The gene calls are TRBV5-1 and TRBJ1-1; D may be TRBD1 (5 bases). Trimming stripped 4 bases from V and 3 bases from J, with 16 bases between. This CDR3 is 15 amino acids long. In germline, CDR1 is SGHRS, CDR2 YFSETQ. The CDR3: CASSPGPLKDTEAFF. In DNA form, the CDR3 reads TGCGCCAGCAGCCCAGGGCCTCTGAAAGACACTGAAGCTTTCTTT.

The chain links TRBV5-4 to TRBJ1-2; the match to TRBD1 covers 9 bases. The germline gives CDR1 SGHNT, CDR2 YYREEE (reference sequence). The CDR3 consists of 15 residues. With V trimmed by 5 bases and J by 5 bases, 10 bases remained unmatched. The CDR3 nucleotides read TGTGCCAGCAGTCAGACCGGGACAGGGATTTATGGCTACACCTTC. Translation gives CASSQTGTGIYGYTF.

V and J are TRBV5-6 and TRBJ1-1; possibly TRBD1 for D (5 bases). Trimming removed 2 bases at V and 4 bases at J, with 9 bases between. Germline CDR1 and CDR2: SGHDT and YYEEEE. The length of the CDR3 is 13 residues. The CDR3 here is CASSLQAGTEAFF. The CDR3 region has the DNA TGTGCCAGCAGCTTACAGGCGGGCACTGAAGCTTTCTTT.

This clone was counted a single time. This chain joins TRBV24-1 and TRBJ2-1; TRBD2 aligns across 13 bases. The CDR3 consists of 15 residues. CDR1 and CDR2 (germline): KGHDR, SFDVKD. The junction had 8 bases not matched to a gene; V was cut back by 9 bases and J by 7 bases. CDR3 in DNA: TGTGCCACCTCTAGACTAGCGGGGGGATCGAATGAGCAGTTCTTC. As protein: CATSRLAGGSNEQFF.

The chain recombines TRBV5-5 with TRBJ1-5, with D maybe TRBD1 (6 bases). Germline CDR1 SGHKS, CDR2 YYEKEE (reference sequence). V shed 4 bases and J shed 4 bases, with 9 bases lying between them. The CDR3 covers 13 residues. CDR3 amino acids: CASSQDSNQPQHF. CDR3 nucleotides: TGTGCCAGCAGCCAGGACAGTAATCAGCCCCAGCATTTT. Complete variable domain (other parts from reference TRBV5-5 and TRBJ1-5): DAGVTQSPTHLIKTRGQQVTLRCSPISGHKSVSWYQQVLGQGPQFIFQYYEKEERGRGNFPDRFSARQFPNYSSELNVNALLLGDSALYLCASSQDSNQPQHFGDGTRLSIL.

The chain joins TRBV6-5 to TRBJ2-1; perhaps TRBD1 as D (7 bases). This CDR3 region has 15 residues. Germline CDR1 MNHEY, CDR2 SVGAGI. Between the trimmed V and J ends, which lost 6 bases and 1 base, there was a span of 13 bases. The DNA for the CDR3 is TGTGCCAGCAGCCAGACAGGGAGGTCCTACAATGAGCAGTTCTTC. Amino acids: CASSQTGRSYNEQFF.

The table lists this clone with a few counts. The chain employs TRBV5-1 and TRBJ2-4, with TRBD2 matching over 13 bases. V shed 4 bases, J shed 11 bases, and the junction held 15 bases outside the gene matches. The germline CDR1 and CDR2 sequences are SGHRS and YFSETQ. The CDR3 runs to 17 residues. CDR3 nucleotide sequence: TGCGCCAGCAGCGGATCCGGGACTAGCGGGGCGGCTGGGGTTCAGTACTTC. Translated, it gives CASSGSGTSGAAGVQYF.

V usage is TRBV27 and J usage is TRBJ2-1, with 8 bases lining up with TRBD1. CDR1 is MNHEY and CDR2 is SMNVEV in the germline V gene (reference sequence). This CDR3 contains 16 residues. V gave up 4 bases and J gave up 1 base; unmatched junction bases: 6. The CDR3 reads CASSSRTGSSYNEQFF. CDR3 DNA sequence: TGTGCCAGCAGTTCTCGGACAGGGTCATCCTACAATGAGCAGTTCTTC.

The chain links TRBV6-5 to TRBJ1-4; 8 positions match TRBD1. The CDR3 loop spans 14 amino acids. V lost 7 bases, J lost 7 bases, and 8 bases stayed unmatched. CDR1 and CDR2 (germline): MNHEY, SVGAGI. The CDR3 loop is CASTTRGRIEKLFF. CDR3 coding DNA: TGTGCCAGCACTACCAGGGGGCGAATTGAAAAACTGTTTTTT.

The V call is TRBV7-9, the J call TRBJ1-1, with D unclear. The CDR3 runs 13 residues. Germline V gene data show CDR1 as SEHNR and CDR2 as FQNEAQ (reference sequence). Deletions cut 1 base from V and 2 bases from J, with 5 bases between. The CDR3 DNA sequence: TGTGCCAGCAGCTTAGTCAGAAACACTGAAGCTTTCTTT. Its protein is CASSLVRNTEAFF.

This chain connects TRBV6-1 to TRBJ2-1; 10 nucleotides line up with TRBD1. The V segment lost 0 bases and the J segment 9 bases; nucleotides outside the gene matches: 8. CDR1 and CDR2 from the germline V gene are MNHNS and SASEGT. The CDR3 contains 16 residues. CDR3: CASSEAPGQGITEQFF. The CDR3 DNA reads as TGTGCCAGCAGTGAAGCCCCGGGACAGGGGATCACTGAGCAGTTCTTC.

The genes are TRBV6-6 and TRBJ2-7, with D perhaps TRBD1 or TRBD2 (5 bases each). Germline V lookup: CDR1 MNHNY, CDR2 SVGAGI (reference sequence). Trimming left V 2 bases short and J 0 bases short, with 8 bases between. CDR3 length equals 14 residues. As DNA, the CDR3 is TGTGCCAGCAGTTACAGGGACCTCTCCTACGAGCAGTACTTC. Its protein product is CASSYRDLSYEQYF.

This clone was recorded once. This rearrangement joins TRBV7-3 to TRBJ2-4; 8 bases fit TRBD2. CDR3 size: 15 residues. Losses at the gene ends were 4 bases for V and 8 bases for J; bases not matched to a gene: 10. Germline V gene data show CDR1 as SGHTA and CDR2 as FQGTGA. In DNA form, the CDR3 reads TGTGCCAGCAGCTGGGGTAGCGGGGCAAAGGACATTCAGTACTTC. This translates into CASSWGSGAKDIQYF. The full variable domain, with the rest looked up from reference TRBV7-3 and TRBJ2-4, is GAGVSQTPSNKVTEKGKYVELRCDPISGHTALYWYRQSLGQGPEFLIYFQGTGAADDSGLPNDRFFAVRPEGSVSTLKIQRTERGDSAVYLCASSWGSGAKDIQYFGAGTRLSVL.

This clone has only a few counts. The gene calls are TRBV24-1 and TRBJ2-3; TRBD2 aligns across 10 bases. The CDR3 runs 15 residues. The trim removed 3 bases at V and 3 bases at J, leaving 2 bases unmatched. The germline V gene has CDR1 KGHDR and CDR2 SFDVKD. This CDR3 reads CATSDTLAGTDTQYF. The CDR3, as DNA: TGTGCCACCAGTGATACACTAGCGGGGACAGATACGCAGTATTTT.

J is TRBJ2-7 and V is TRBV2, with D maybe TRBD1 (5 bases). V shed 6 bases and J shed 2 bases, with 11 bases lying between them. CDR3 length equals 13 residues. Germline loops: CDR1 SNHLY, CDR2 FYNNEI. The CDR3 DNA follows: TGTGCCAGCAGGTTAGACAGTCCCTACGAGCAGTACTTC. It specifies CASRLDSPYEQYF.

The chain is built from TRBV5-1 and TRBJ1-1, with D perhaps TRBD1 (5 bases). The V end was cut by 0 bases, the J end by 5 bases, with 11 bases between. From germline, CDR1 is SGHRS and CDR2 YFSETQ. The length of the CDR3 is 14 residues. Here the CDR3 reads CASSLEGSRTEAFF. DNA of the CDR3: TGCGCCAGCAGCTTGGAGGGGAGTCGGACTGAAGCTTTCTTT.

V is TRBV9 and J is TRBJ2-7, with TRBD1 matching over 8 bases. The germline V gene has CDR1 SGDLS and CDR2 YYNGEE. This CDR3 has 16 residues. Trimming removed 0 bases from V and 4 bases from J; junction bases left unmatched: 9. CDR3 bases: TGTGCCAGCAGCGTAGTGGCAGGGGGCGGAGATTACGAGCAGTACTTC. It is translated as CASSVVAGGGDYEQYF.

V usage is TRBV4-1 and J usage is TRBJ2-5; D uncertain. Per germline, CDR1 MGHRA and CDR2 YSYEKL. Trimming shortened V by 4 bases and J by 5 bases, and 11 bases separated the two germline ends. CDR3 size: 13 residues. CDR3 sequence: CASSPLGQETQYF. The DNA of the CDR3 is TGCGCCAGCAGCCCCCTCGGCCAGGAGACCCAGTACTTC.